This record concerns one TCR beta chain sequence. Its antigen is still unknown. Before DNA extraction, about 0.85-10 million cryopreserved PBMC were held in the samples. These data come from a study of long-term antiretroviral therapy in people with HIV. Study findings and constraints: It was not possible to obtain data on ART adherence, viral resistance or therapy changes. Dominant in the repertoire at all time points were clones expanded before ART.

Trimming took 2 bases from V and 1 from J; bases not matched to a gene: 5. The CDR3 is 15 amino acids. The germline V gene has CDR1 SGHAT and CDR2 FQNNGV. The assay, immunoSEQ v3.0, was run at survey level. Generated by immunoSEQ multiplex PCR, the TCRdb table keeps only in-frame clones and is missing some. The table includes about 18,000 clones, 85% to 95% detected once. The sequencing here drew on unsorted PBMCs, taken less than 12 years after starting antiretroviral therapy. This receptor was taken from a man aged 25 to 40 with HIV. The chain links TRBV11-2 to TRBJ2-7; 7 positions agree with TRBD2. The CDR3 DNA reads as TGTGCCAGCAGCTTACGGACGGGGGGTTCCTACGAGCAGTACTTC. Its protein product is CASSLRTGGSYEQYF.